These 9 T cell receptor beta chains were all obtained from the same sample, sequenced in a study of response to subunit inactivated influenza vaccine. TCRdb used MiXCR to reprocess the RT-PCR reads, holding one entry per CDR3 protein. The sample yields about 540,000 distinct CDR3 sequences, under 30% seen once. The data were also submitted as part of a second study, on T cells expressing NK-cell markers. In that study: The cDNA for TCR beta came from 5'RACE template switching with UMIs.

This specimen was CD4+ T cells sorted from PBMCs, taken about 11 days after vaccination. Source of these receptors: a man aged 50 or older who received an inactivated influenza vaccine.

This chain connects TRBV5-1 to TRBJ2-3, with D possibly matching TRBD1 (5 bases). Germline assignment: CDR1 SGHRS and CDR2 YFSETQ. The CDR3 loop spans 15 amino acids. The V and J ends lost 0 bases and 3 bases respectively, with 11 bases between them. The CDR3 nucleotides read TGCGCCAGCAGCTTGGCCAGGGTCAGGACAGATACGCAGTATTTT. It yields the protein CASSLARVRTDTQYF.

In its sample, this clonotype was seen a few times. The V and J genes are TRBV28 and TRBJ1-2; D may be TRBD1 (6 bases). In germline, CDR1 is MDHEN, CDR2 SYDVKM. The germline V and J ends were trimmed by 5 bases and 3 bases, with 19 bases remaining between them. The CDR3 totals 16 residues. The CDR3 nucleotides read TGTGCCAGCAGTGGGGGCATCTGGAGGCCGGACTATGGCTACACCTTC. Translating it yields CASSGGIWRPDYGYTF.

This clonotype was seen a handful of times. The chain combines TRBV29-1 with TRBJ2-3; TRBD1 agrees at 11 bases. Trimming at V came to 4 bases and at J to 4 bases, leaving 1 base not matched to a gene. Germline V gene sequence: CDR1 SQVTM, CDR2 ANQGSEA. The CDR3 sequence is 13 residues long. The CDR3 DNA reads as TGCAGCGTTGGGGACAGGGGGTCAGATACGCAGTATTTT. Translation gives CSVGDRGSDTQYF.

This clonotype was counted a few times. The chain has TRBV5-1 and TRBJ2-2; the D call may be TRBD1 or TRBD2 (6 bases each). Between the trimmed V and J ends, which lost 4 bases and 1 base, there was a span of 17 bases. The germline gives CDR1 SGHRS, CDR2 YFSETQ. This CDR3 comprises 17 residues. CDR3 in amino acids: CASSRPGGGQNTGELFF. In DNA, the CDR3 is TGCGCCAGCAGCCGTCCGGGTGGGGGGCAGAACACCGGGGAGCTGTTTTTT.

The chain is built from TRBV5-6 and TRBJ2-4; perhaps D is TRBD1 or TRBD2 (6 bases each). V was pared by 0 bases and J by 7 bases, with 23 bases between. The CDR3 is 18 residues long. CDR1 is SGHDT and CDR2 is YYEEEE in the germline V gene. The CDR3 here is CASSLVYSIEEGGNIQYF. The CDR3, as DNA: TGTGCCAGCAGCTTGGTTTATAGTATCGAAGAAGGGGGGAACATTCAGTACTTC.

Here the CDR3 reads CASSYRNRVGQPQHF. The DNA for the CDR3 is TGTGCCAGCAGTTACAGGAACAGGGTTGGTCAGCCCCAGCATTTT. The chain couples TRBV6-2 or TRBV6-3 to TRBJ1-5; a possible D gene is TRBD1 (6 bases). The CDR3 runs 15 residues. Germline lookup yields CDR1 MNHEY and CDR2 SVGEGT. The V end lost 2 bases, the J end lost 6 bases, and 14 bases lay between the germline ends.

This clonotype has only a few counts. The chain joins TRBV29-1 to TRBJ2-2; D gene uncertain. The CDR3 is 15 amino acids. With 3 bases removed from V and 4 bases from J, the gap between germline ends came to 15 bases. Germline lookup yields CDR1 SQVTM and CDR2 ANQGSEA. CDR3 in amino acids: CSVDKGGLGTGELFF. CDR3 nucleotide sequence: TGCAGCGTTGACAAGGGTGGGTTGGGCACCGGGGAGCTGTTTTTT.

This clonotype was detected a few times. The chain carries TRBV28 and TRBJ2-5; perhaps TRBD2 as D (6 bases). The germline V and J ends were trimmed by 3 bases and 6 bases, with 14 bases remaining between them. The V gene's germline CDR1 is MDHEN and CDR2 SYDVKM. The CDR3 covers 14 residues. CDR3 in amino acids: CASSFWASEQTQYF. The CDR3 DNA sequence: TGTGCCAGCAGTTTCTGGGCTAGCGAGCAGACCCAGTACTTC.

This clonotype has only a few counts. The chain employs TRBV28 and TRBJ2-2, with D hard to call. The CDR3 runs 16 residues. Trimming cost V 3 bases and J 4 bases, with 15 bases left between them. The germline CDR1 and CDR2 sequences are MDHEN and SYDVKM. Written as DNA, the CDR3 is TGTGCCAGCAGTTTTTTTTCCCCTAAGTCCACCGGGGAGCTGTTTTTT. This sequence encodes CASSFFSPKSTGELFF. The variable domain in full, completed from reference TRBV28 and TRBJ2-2, reads DVKVTQSSRYLVKRTGEKVFLECVQDMDHENMFWYRQDPGLGLRLIYFSYDVKMKEKGDIPEGYSVSREKKERFSLILESASTNQTSMYLCASSFFSPKSTGELFFGEGSRLTVL.